The sequence of this TCR beta chain was determined in a study of shared clonotypes between healthy human individuals. Study-wide background: Each donor's CD8 memory used one plate, CD8 naive two, each CD4 subset three.

Whole-study results and caveats: Generation probabilities were higher for clonotypes shared across all four sorted-subset donors than for unshared ones.

Unmatched junction bases numbered 7, after V lost 3 bases and J lost 4 bases. The V gene's germline CDR1 is SGDLS and CDR2 YYNGEE. This CDR3 is built from 15 residues. Concerning this clone: Its antigen is unidentified.

Genomic DNA (from each subset) was split evenly across several immunoSEQ plates. Assay used: immunoSEQ multiplex PCR; TCRdb lists only in-frame clones, some missing. The sample records over a million clones, about four fifths being singletons. Participating donors were healthy, HIV-negative adults free of recent acute infections or vaccinations. The material sequenced was memory CD4+ T cells from PBMCs. The subset was: CD45RA-negative fraction. The clonotype comes from a man in his late teens or twenties in good health. Some clones in this sample may be carry-over from other donors' samples. This chain joins TRBV9 and TRBJ2-1, with TRBD2 matching over 7 bases. The CDR3 reads CASSETGGSYNEQFF. The DNA for the CDR3 is TGTGCCAGCAGCGAAACGGGAGGTAGTTACAATGAGCAGTTCTTC.